Described below is a single T cell receptor (beta chain) sequence and its context. Antigen: not known. Autoimmune disease history or systemic immunosuppression meant exclusion. This specimen comes from a study of OX40 agonist ivuxolimab in advanced cancers. This CDR3 spans 16 amino acids. V was pared by 4 bases and J by 0 bases, with 13 bases between. Germline V gene lookup returns CDR1 MDHEN and CDR2 SYDVKM. TCRdb's table, derived via immunoSEQ multiplex PCR, lists solely in-frame clones and lacks some. Of more than 60,000 clones listed, approximately 94% are singletons. Findings and limits, study-wide: Among the lowest levels of clonal expansion were found in partial responders at 0.1-3.0 mg/kg.

The TCR originated in an adult with an advanced solid tumor such as melanoma, head and neck, liver or kidney cancer. Sequencing used CD4+ or CD8+ T cells sorted from blood, obtained in a trial of the OX40 agonist ivuxolimab. V and J are TRBV28 and TRBJ1-3; tentatively, D is TRBD1 (6 bases). The CDR3 coding sequence is TGTGCCAGCAGTTGGGGGAGGGGGTTCTCTGGAAACACCATATATTTT. Encoded protein: CASSWGRGFSGNTIYF.